This T cell receptor beta chain was identified during a study of blood T cell repertoires in COVID-19. Some clones are missing from TCRdb's copy, which holds only in-frame ones; the method was immunoSEQ multiplex PCR. The sample includes some 350,000 clones, nearly 90% of them seen just once. Note on this clone: Relative to the germline gene, one junction end is altered; a read error may explain this.

What was sequenced was peripheral blood. This sequence was found in a man aged 18-30 years with active or convalescent COVID-19.

DNA of the CDR3: TGTGCCAGCCGGGCAGACTTCTCTGGGGCCAACGTGCTGACTTTC. This translates into CASRADFSGANVLTF. V usage is TRBV19 and J usage is TRBJ2-6; perhaps TRBD1 as D (5 bases). From germline, CDR1 is LNHDA and CDR2 SQIVND (reference sequence). CDR3 length: 15 amino acids.